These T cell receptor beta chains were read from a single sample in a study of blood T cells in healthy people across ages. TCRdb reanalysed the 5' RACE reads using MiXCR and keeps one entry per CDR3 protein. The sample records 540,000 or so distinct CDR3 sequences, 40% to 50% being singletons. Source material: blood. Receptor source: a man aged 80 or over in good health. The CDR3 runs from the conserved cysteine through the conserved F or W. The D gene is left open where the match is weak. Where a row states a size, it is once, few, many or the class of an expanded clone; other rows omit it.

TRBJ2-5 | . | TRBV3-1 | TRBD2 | CASSPLAGGFHEQYF | TGTGCCAGCAGCCCCCTAGCGGGAGGGTTCCATGAGCAGTACTTC
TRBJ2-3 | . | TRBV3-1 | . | CASSPGGSADTQYF | TGTGCCAGCAGCCCAGGAGGGTCCGCAGATACGCAGTATTTT
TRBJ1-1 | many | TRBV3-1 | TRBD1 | CTQGLNTEAFF | TGTACACAGGGGTTGAACACTGAAGCTTTCTTT
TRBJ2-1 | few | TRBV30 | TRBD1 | CAWSKGAEQFF | TGTGCCTGGTCGAAGGGGGCTGAGCAGTTCTTC
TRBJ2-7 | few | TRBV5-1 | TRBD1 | CASSSGQNYEQYF | TGCGCCAGCAGCTCGGGACAGAACTACGAGCAGTACTTC
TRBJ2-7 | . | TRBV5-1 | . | CASSLVEVGYEQYF | TGCGCCAGCAGCTTGGTAGAGGTCGGGTACGAGCAGTACTTC
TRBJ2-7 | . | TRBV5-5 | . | CASSLSIGSYEQYF | TGTGCCAGCAGCTTGAGTATCGGGTCCTACGAGCAGTACTTC
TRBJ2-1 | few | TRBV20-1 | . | CSADRGAGNEQFF | TGCAGTGCTGACCGGGGGGCCGGGAATGAGCAGTTCTTC
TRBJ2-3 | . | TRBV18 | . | CASSPVRSSTDTQYF | TGTGCCAGCTCACCCGTCCGTAGTAGCACAGATACGCAGTATTTT
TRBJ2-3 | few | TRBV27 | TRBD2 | CASNKLWTGGTDTQYF | TGTGCCAGCAACAAATTGTGGACGGGAGGAACAGATACGCAGTATTTT